Listed below are T cell receptor beta chains from one sample, sequenced in a study of a mutant IDH1 vaccine in newly diagnosed glioma. No antigen has been assigned to these receptors. Here immunoSEQ multiplex PCR was the method, and the copy in TCRdb shows in-frame clones only, minus some. The table has under 150,000 clones, roughly 90% seen once. The sequenced sample was PBMCs, obtained from a glioma patient whose treatment included an IDH1 peptide vaccine. The receptors come from a woman in her fifties or sixties with glioma. CDR3s include the opening cysteine and the closing phenylalanine or tryptophan. The D gene is left open where the match is weak. Size tells how often a clone was seen (once, few, many) or the class of an expanded clone, and some rows leave it out.

TGTGCCAGCAGCGGGGGGACCAGCTCTGGAAACACCATATATTTT	CASSGGTSSGNTIYF	TRBJ1-3	TRBV9	NA	NA
TGTGCCAGCAGCTCCCGGGGGGGGCCAAACACCGGGGAGCTGTTTTTT	CASSSRGGPNTGELFF	TRBJ2-2	TRBV7-9	TRBD2	many
TGTGCCAGCACCACAGAGGGGGCGGGTGAGCAGTACTTC	CASTTEGAGEQYF	TRBJ2-7	TRBV7-9	TRBD1	NA
TGTGCCAGCAGTTTAGTGCGGCAGGGAAGTCAGCCCCAGCATTTT	CASSLVRQGSQPQHF	TRBJ1-5	TRBV28	NA	NA
TGTGCCAGCAGCCATGCCGGCGGAACTAGCACAGATACGCAGTATTTT	CASSHAGGTSTDTQYF	TRBJ2-3	TRBV7-3	NA	once
TGCGCCAGCAGCCGAACGGACAGGGCCGTCAATGAAAAACTGTTTTTT	CASSRTDRAVNEKLFF	TRBJ1-4	TRBV4-1	TRBD1	once
TGTGCCATCAGTGGCCAGGGTCGGACCGGGGAGCTGTTTTTT	CAISGQGRTGELFF	TRBJ2-2	TRBV10-3	NA	NA
TGTGCCAGCAGCTCTTTGAACAGTGTGAACACTGAAGCTTTCTTT	CASSSLNSVNTEAFF	TRBJ1-1	TRBV7-9	NA	NA
TGTGCCAGCGGGGGGCAGGGGCGGCTAGAGACCCAGTACTTC	CASGGQGRLETQYF	TRBJ2-5	TRBV2	NA	NA
TGTGCCAGCAGGACCGGACTAGCGGGAGTCAATGAGCAGTTCTTC	CASRTGLAGVNEQFF	TRBJ2-1	TRBV6-5	TRBD2	NA
TGTGCCAGCAGTTCCCCGGCGGGGTTTAATGGCTACACCTTC	CASSSPAGFNGYTF	TRBJ1-2	TRBV28	NA	NA
TGCGCCAGCAGCAATGGACACGCAACTAATGAAAAACTGTTTTTT	CASSNGHATNEKLFF	TRBJ1-4	TRBV4-1	NA	NA
TGTGCCAGCGGTGTTGGACAGGGGACCTCCTACGAGCAGTACTTC	CASGVGQGTSYEQYF	TRBJ2-7	TRBV6-1	TRBD1	NA
TGTGCCAGCATCAGTCCCGAGAGAAATGAGCAGTTCTTC	CASISPERNEQFF	TRBJ2-1	TRBV7-9	NA	NA
TGTGCCAACCCAGGACTAGCGGGAAACAATGAGCAGTTCTTC	CANPGLAGNNEQFF	TRBJ2-1	TRBV2	TRBD2	once
TGTGCCAGCAGTTACTCGATGGGACGCTTCCAAGAGACCCAGTACTTC	CASSYSMGRFQETQYF	TRBJ2-5	TRBV6-5	NA	NA
TGTGCCAGTAGTCTCCAGAGAGGCCGCACTGAAGCTTTCTTT	CASSLQRGRTEAFF	TRBJ1-1	TRBV19	NA	NA
TGTGCCTGGAGTTCAGGGGGAAAGACCCAGTACTTC	CAWSSGGKTQYF	TRBJ2-5	TRBV30	TRBD1	NA
TGTGCCAGCAGCGCGGGACAGGGACACAATCAGCCCCAGCATTTT	CASSAGQGHNQPQHF	TRBJ1-5	TRBV9	TRBD1	few
TGTGCCAGCAGCCGGGGACTAGCGGGAGGCCATGAGCAGTTCTTC	CASSRGLAGGHEQFF	TRBJ2-1	TRBV7-2	TRBD2	once
TGTGCCAGCAGTTACGGCTACCGGGGAGATGAAAAACTGTTTTTT	CASSYGYRGDEKLFF	TRBJ1-4	TRBV6-5	NA	NA
TGTGCCAGCAGCCCCGGGTCCTTCTCCTACGAGCAGTACTTC	CASSPGSFSYEQYF	TRBJ2-7	TRBV5-4	NA	NA
TGTGCCAGCAGTTTCTGGGGGCAGGACTCCTACAATGAGCAGTTCTTC	CASSFWGQDSYNEQFF	TRBJ2-1	TRBV28	NA	NA
TGTGCCAGTAGATGGGGGAGCTCCTACAATGAGCAGTTCTTC	CASRWGSSYNEQFF	TRBJ2-1	TRBV19	NA	once
TGCAGCGTTACCGCTAGCGGGAATGTAATCCATGAGCAGTTCTTC	CSVTASGNVIHEQFF	TRBJ2-1	TRBV29-1	TRBD2	once
TGTGCCAGCAGTGATCGTCGGGATGAGCAGTTCTTC	CASSDRRDEQFF	TRBJ2-1	TRBV2	NA	NA
TGTGCCAGCAGCTTACGGGACTCAGGGGGCATCGGCAATCAGCCCCAGCATTTT	CASSLRDSGGIGNQPQHF	TRBJ1-5	TRBV7-6	TRBD1	NA
TGTGCCAGCAGCGTGAGCTCTCGCGGACAGGGGACCTACAATGAGCAGTTCTTC	CASSVSSRGQGTYNEQFF	TRBJ2-1	TRBV9	TRBD1	few
TGTGCCTGGAGTGTAAGCGGTCCTGGCAAGGCCACCCTCCACTTT	CAWSVSGPGKATLHF	TRBJ1-6	TRBV30	NA	once
TGTGCCACCTCGGGGACGGCTTCCTACGAGCAGTACTTC	CATSGTASYEQYF	TRBJ2-7	TRBV10-3	NA	NA
TGTGCCTGGGACAAAGGCAGGGGATATGAGCAGTTCTTC	CAWDKGRGYEQFF	TRBJ2-1	TRBV30	NA	NA
TGTGCCAGCAGCTTGTGGGACAGCGGAGACAATACGCAGTATTTT	CASSLWDSGDNTQYF	TRBJ2-3	TRBV5-5	TRBD1	NA
TGTGCCAGCAGCTTAGAGCGGGTACAGACCCAGTACTTC	CASSLERVQTQYF	TRBJ2-5	TRBV11-2	NA	NA
TGCGCCAGCAGCAACGAAGAGACCCAGTACTTC	CASSNEETQYF	TRBJ2-5	TRBV5-1	NA	NA
TGTGCCAGCAGCTTAAGGCCGTCCAATGAGCAGTTCTTC	CASSLRPSNEQFF	TRBJ2-1	TRBV7-9	NA	NA
TGTGCCAGTAGTATCCAGATCCAAGAGACCCAGTACTTC	CASSIQIQETQYF	TRBJ2-5	TRBV19	NA	NA
TGTGCCAGCAGTGAGAATTGGGGGAGCGGGGCCAACGTCCTGACTTTC	CASSENWGSGANVLTF	TRBJ2-6	TRBV2	NA	NA
TGTGCCAGCTGTCTTGCTCTGGAAGAGCAGTTCTTC	CASCLALEEQFF	TRBJ2-1	TRBV7-9	NA	NA
TGTGCCAGCAGCCTCGGGGGAGGCCCCGTAGGGCCCCAGCATTTT	CASSLGGGPVGPQHF	TRBJ1-5	TRBV5-4	NA	NA
TGTGCCACCAGCCCGGAAGGGACAGGGGTACTTAGGGAGCAGTTCTTC	CATSPEGTGVLREQFF	TRBJ2-1	TRBV15	TRBD1	NA
TGTGCCAGCAGCTTGCACAGTACAGACGGGGGTAACACTGAAGCTTTCTTT	CASSLHSTDGGNTEAFF	TRBJ1-1	TRBV5-5	NA	NA
TGTGCCAGCAGCCGTAAAGGGACAGCTGAAGAGACCCAGTACTTC	CASSRKGTAEETQYF	TRBJ2-5	TRBV5-5	TRBD1	once
TGTGCCAGCAGGGTCACAGATACGCAGTATTTT	CASRVTDTQYF	TRBJ2-3	TRBV6-6	NA	NA
TGCGCCAGCAGCCAAGGTGAGGGGTACAATGAGCAGTTCTTC	CASSQGEGYNEQFF	TRBJ2-1	TRBV4-1	NA	NA
TGTGCCAGCACTAAGTTGGGTAGCGCCACCACAGATACGCAGTATTTT	CASTKLGSATTDTQYF	TRBJ2-3	TRBV28	NA	NA
TGTGCCAGCAGCTTTAGCGGGTACGGAAACATTCAGTACTTC	CASSFSGYGNIQYF	TRBJ2-4	TRBV5-4	TRBD2	NA
TGCGCCAGCAGCCGGGACAGGGACCTGGGAGAGCAGTACTTC	CASSRDRDLGEQYF	TRBJ2-7	TRBV5-1	TRBD1	NA
TGCGCCAGCAGCCGTGGGACTAGCGGGAGGGCCGGAGACAATGAGCAGTTCTTC	CASSRGTSGRAGDNEQFF	TRBJ2-1	TRBV5-1	TRBD2	NA
TGCGCCAGCAGTGAGGGTAGGGGAGTTGAAGATACGCAGTATTTT	CASSEGRGVEDTQYF	TRBJ2-3	TRBV10-1	NA	NA
TGTGCCAGCAGTTACTCTAGTCCGAACACTGAAGCTTTCTTT	CASSYSSPNTEAFF	TRBJ1-1	TRBV6-5	NA	once
TGTGCCAGCAGTTTATGGGGGACAGGGCTCCAAGAGACCCAGTACTTC	CASSLWGTGLQETQYF	TRBJ2-5	TRBV28	TRBD1	NA
TGTGCCAGCAGCTGGCGGGGCGTCTACTCCCAAGAGACCCAGTACTTC	CASSWRGVYSQETQYF	TRBJ2-5	TRBV7-9	NA	NA
TGTGCCAGCAGCTTTGGGCGGGACCAAGAGACCCAGTACTTC	CASSFGRDQETQYF	TRBJ2-5	TRBV7-6	NA	once
TGTGCCAGCAGCAGAGGCCTAGCGGGAGTCGGGGAGACCCAGTACTTC	CASSRGLAGVGETQYF	TRBJ2-5	TRBV7-9	TRBD2	NA
TGTGCCAGCAGCTCCCATCTGGGACTAGCGGGAGTCGAAAGGGAGCAGTTCTTC	CASSSHLGLAGVEREQFF	TRBJ2-1	TRBV7-2	TRBD2	NA
TGTGCCAGCAGTTACCCAACTAGGAACGAGCAGTACTTC	CASSYPTRNEQYF	TRBJ2-7	TRBV6-6	NA	few
TGCGCCAGCAGCTTGGGACCTACATATGAAAACACCATATATTTT	CASSLGPTYENTIYF	TRBJ1-3	TRBV5-1	NA	NA